In its sample, the clone carrying this T cell receptor beta chain was seen once. The CDR3 runs 16 residues. Trimming shortened V by 2 bases and J by 3 bases, and 13 bases separated the two germline ends. Looked up from germline, CDR1 is SGHTA and CDR2 is FQGNSA. As processed by the authors: Cell counts per sample came from amplifying reference gene primers. Sequencing was performed with immunoSEQ multiplex PCR; in TCRdb, only in-frame clones are kept and a portion is missing. The V and J calls and clone size are taken from that table; D and trimming were inferred from the DNA. The table records around 270,000 clones, 91% of them present only once. The data belong to a study of blood T cell repertoires in COVID-19.

Sequenced sample: peripheral blood. The sequence came from a person in their late teens or twenties with COVID-19, enrolled during active disease. This chain uses TRBV7-2 with TRBJ2-2, with D possibly matching TRBD2 (5 bases). The CDR3 is CASSLPRDSYTGELFF. CDR3 bases: TGTGCCAGCAGCTTACCACGGGATTCCTACACCGGGGAGCTGTTTTTT.